The 11 T cell receptor beta chains in this list originate from one sample, sequenced in a study of blood T cell repertoires in COVID-19. The method was immunoSEQ multiplex PCR; TCRdb's version includes in-frame clones alone and lacks a portion of them. The repertoire holds roughly 200,000 clones, with about 83% as singletons. Sequencing used peripheral blood. The source is a man between 60 and 70 years old who had recovered from COVID-19.

This chain links TRBV5-6 with TRBJ2-1; TRBD2 might be the D (5 bases). Germline V gene sequence: CDR1 SGHDT, CDR2 YYEEEE. CDR3 length: 16 amino acids. The V and J ends lost 2 bases and 5 bases respectively, with 17 bases between them. CDR3 region: CASSLEASLKNNEQFF. CDR3 DNA sequence: TGTGCCAGCAGCTTAGAGGCTAGCCTAAAAAACAATGAGCAGTTCTTC.

The chain employs TRBV7-9 and TRBJ2-7; D unresolved. From germline, CDR1 is SEHNR and CDR2 FQNEAQ (reference sequence). The length of the CDR3 is 14 residues. V was pared by 3 bases and J by 6 bases, with 15 bases between. The CDR3 DNA follows: TGTGCCAGCAGCTTCAGTTCCTCGTCGGGCGAGCAGTACTTC. Translation: CASSFSSSSGEQYF.

The chain couples TRBV5-1 to TRBJ2-2; D uncertain. The CDR3 has 14 residues. The V and J ends lost 3 bases and 1 base respectively, with 7 bases between them. CDR1 SGHRS and CDR2 YFSETQ come from the germline V gene. CDR3 residues: CASSSRLNTGELFF. CDR3 DNA sequence: TGCGCCAGCAGCTCCCGACTGAACACCGGGGAGCTGTTTTTT.

The chain has TRBV5-1 and TRBJ2-1; 13 bases map to TRBD2. Trimming took 4 bases from V and 1 from J; bases not matched to a gene: 5. The germline gives CDR1 SGHRS, CDR2 YFSETQ. The CDR3 is 17 residues long. CDR3: CASSPTSGGASYNEQFF. CDR3 in DNA: TGCGCCAGCAGCCCCACTAGCGGGGGGGCATCCTACAATGAGCAGTTCTTC. Full variable domain (outside the CDR3, taken from reference TRBV5-1 and TRBJ2-1): KAGVTQTPRYLIKTRGQQVTLSCSPISGHRSVSWYQQTPGQGLQFLFEYFSETQRNKGNFPGRFSGRQFSNSRSEMNVSTLELGDSALYLCASSPTSGGASYNEQFFGPGTRLTVL.

This clone has a handful of counts. The chain has TRBV6-6 and TRBJ1-5; possible D gene TRBD1, 5 bases. The ends were cut back, 2 bases at V and 2 bases at J, with 10 bases in the middle. The CDR3 sequence is 15 residues long. Looked up from germline, CDR1 is MNHNY and CDR2 is SVGAGI (reference sequence). DNA of the CDR3: TGTGCCAGCAGTTACCGGGGCGGGGGCAATCAGCCCCAGCATTTT. Translating it yields CASSYRGGGNQPQHF.

This chain links TRBV3-1 (or the pseudogene TRBV3-2) with TRBJ1-2, with TRBD1 matching over 7 bases. The CDR3 runs 14 residues. Germline V lookup: CDR1 LGHDT, CDR2 YNNKEL (reference sequence). The V and J ends lost 3 bases and 7 bases, in that order; junction bases with no gene match: 8. CDR3 DNA: TGTGCCAGCAGCCAGTCAAGACAGGGAGGTGGCTACACCTTC. Its protein product is CASSQSRQGGGYTF.

The gene calls are TRBV18 and TRBJ2-1; D uncertain. Germline V gives CDR1 KGHSH, CDR2 LQKENI. Between the trimmed V and J ends, which lost 2 bases and 5 bases, there was a span of 25 bases. CDR3 length: 19 amino acids. CDR3 in DNA: TGTGCCAGCTCACCATCTGAGGTTAACGCCGTGACCCCAAACAATGAGCAGTTCTTC. As protein: CASSPSEVNAVTPNNEQFF.

This chain links TRBV5-5 with TRBJ2-5; possibly TRBD1 for D (6 bases). Trimming cost V 3 bases and J 4 bases, with 13 bases left between them. The CDR3 loop spans 14 amino acids. CDR1 is SGHKS and CDR2 is YYEKEE in the germline V gene (reference sequence). CDR3 region: CASSSGQLRETQYF. DNA for the CDR3: TGTGCCAGCAGCTCCGGACAGCTCCGAGAGACCCAGTACTTC.

This chain links TRBV2 with TRBJ2-2; D perhaps matches TRBD2 (5 bases). The CDR3 totals 14 residues. Deletions cut 0 bases from V and 6 bases from J, with 8 bases between. Germline CDR1 and CDR2: SNHLY and FYNNEI. CDR3 region: CASSEASRAGELFF. The CDR3 bases are TGTGCCAGCAGTGAAGCGTCGCGGGCCGGGGAGCTGTTTTTT.

This clone was seen a few times. The chain combines TRBV5-1 with TRBJ1-6; D gene unclear. The V gene lost 0 bases and the J gene lost 10 bases, with 11 bases spanning the gap. There are 14 residues in the CDR3. CDR1 and CDR2 (germline): SGHRS, YFSETQ. As DNA, the CDR3 is TGCGCCAGCAGCTTGGCCAGGACTAGATCACCCCTCCACTTT. It specifies CASSLARTRSPLHF.

The chain employs TRBV27 and TRBJ1-6; unclear D gene. CDR1 is MNHEY and CDR2 is SMNVEV in the germline V gene (reference sequence). The CDR3 loop spans 13 amino acids. Trimming shortened V by 6 bases and J by 8 bases, and 11 bases separated the two germline ends. The CDR3 sequence: CASSPTRDSPLHF. DNA of the CDR3: TGTGCCAGCAGCCCCACGAGAGATTCACCCCTCCACTTT.